These T cell receptor beta chains were read from a single sample in a study of cytomegalovirus exposure and HLA in healthy donors. The table came from immunoSEQ multiplex PCR; TCRdb's copy has only in-frame clones and leaves some out. The sample holds 150,000 to 250,000 clones, 79% seen once. Material: PBMCs. These receptors all stem from a girl aged 10 to 17 in good health and CMV-seropositive. The CDR3 runs from the conserved cysteine through the conserved F or W. The D gene is left open where the match is weak. Part of the rows lack a size; the others show once, few, many or a class for expanded clones.

NA | NA | TRBJ1-2 | TRBV10-3 | CAISTRGRNGSENYGYTF | TGTGCCATCAGCACCAGGGGCCGAAATGGTTCCGAAAACTATGGCTACACCTTC
NA | TRBD2 | TRBJ2-5 | TRBV7-8 | CASSRWGGQETQYF | TGTGCCAGCAGCCGCTGGGGGGGGCAAGAGACCCAGTACTTC
NA | NA | TRBJ2-7 | TRBV12-5 | CASGSVPKGMRPYEQYF | TGTGCTAGTGGTTCGGTACCGAAGGGGATGCGTCCCTACGAGCAGTACTTC
NA | NA | TRBJ2-2 | TRBV27 | CASTPSPGWMNTGELFF | TGTGCCAGCACCCCAAGCCCGGGATGGATGAACACCGGGGAGCTGTTTTTT
NA | NA | TRBJ2-7 | TRBV11-2 | CASSKPDKRYEQYF | TGTGCCAGCAGCAAGCCCGACAAAAGGTACGAGCAGTACTTC
NA | NA | TRBJ2-5 | TRBV5-1 | CASSLSGVGQETQYF | TGCGCCAGCAGCTTGTCGGGGGTAGGCCAAGAGACCCAGTACTTC
NA | TRBD1 | TRBJ1-2 | TRBV7-9 | CASSNPGGNGYTF | TGTGCCAGCAGTAATCCAGGGGGCAATGGCTACACCTTC
NA | NA | TRBJ2-7 | TRBV21-1 | CASSKALWPSSYEQYF | TGTGCCAGCAGCAAAGCGCTGTGGCCAAGCTCCTACGAGCAGTACTTC
NA | NA | TRBJ1-4 | TRBV19 | CASSFSFRATNEKLFF | TGTGCCAGTAGTTTCTCCTTTCGTGCAACTAATGAAAAACTGTTTTTT
NA | TRBD2 | TRBJ2-3 | TRBV5-4 | CASSFRTSGGTDTQYF | TGTGCCAGCAGCTTTCGGACTAGCGGGGGAACAGATACGCAGTATTTT
NA | TRBD1 | TRBJ2-7 | TRBV7-2 | CASSLLGTEFYEQYF | TGTGCCAGCAGCTTATTGGGGACAGAGTTCTACGAGCAGTACTTC
NA | TRBD1 | TRBJ2-7 | TRBV29-1 | CSVRGTDRSYEQYF | TGCAGCGTCAGGGGGACAGATCGCTCCTACGAGCAGTACTTC
NA | NA | TRBJ1-1 | TRBV10-3 | CAITGGGGKNTEAFF | TGTGCCATCACCGGGGGAGGAGGGAAGAACACTGAAGCTTTCTTT
NA | TRBD1 | TRBJ2-5 | TRBV7-6 | CASSPRQGSKKETQYF | TGTGCCAGCAGCCCACGACAGGGTTCCAAAAAAGAGACCCAGTACTTC
few | NA | TRBJ2-6 | TRBV4-3 | CASSQAQSGANVLTF | TGCGCCAGCAGCCAAGCGCAGTCTGGGGCCAACGTCCTGACTTTC
NA | NA | TRBJ2-7 | TRBV2 | CAILRRDNSYEQYF | TGTGCCATCCTACGAAGAGACAACTCCTACGAGCAGTACTTC
NA | TRBD2 | TRBJ2-2 | TRBV7-2 | CASSPLATNTGELFF | TGTGCCAGCAGCCCACTAGCGACGAACACCGGGGAGCTGTTTTTT
NA | NA | TRBJ2-2 | TRBV10-3 | CAISGADRGELFF | TGTGCCATCAGTGGTGCCGACAGGGGGGAGCTGTTTTTT
NA | TRBD2 | TRBJ2-4 | TRBV15 | CATRGLAGGLAKNIQYF | TGTGCCACCAGGGGACTAGCGGGGGGCCTAGCCAAAAACATTCAGTACTTC
NA | TRBD1 | TRBJ1-4 | TRBV19 | CASRPDRAANEKLFF | TGTGCCAGTAGACCCGACAGGGCGGCTAATGAAAAACTGTTTTTT
NA | TRBD1 | TRBJ1-4 | TRBV9 | CASAGNRGEEKLFF | TGTGCCAGCGCGGGTAACAGGGGGGAAGAAAAACTGTTTTTT
NA | TRBD2 | TRBJ2-7 | TRBV7-8 | CASSLEAGGYYEQYF | TGTGCCAGCAGCTTAGAAGCGGGGGGATACTACGAGCAGTACTTC
NA | TRBD1 | TRBJ1-1 | TRBV5-1 | CASSLGDSMNTEAFF | TGCGCCAGCAGCTTGGGGGACAGCATGAACACTGAAGCTTTCTTT
NA | NA | TRBJ1-1 | TRBV4-1 | CASSPQGGRTEAFF | TGCGCCAGCAGTCCCCAGGGTGGGAGGACTGAAGCTTTCTTT
NA | TRBD1 | TRBJ1-5 | TRBV19 | CASQWDSKDGQPQHF | TGTGCCAGTCAATGGGACAGTAAAGATGGTCAGCCCCAGCATTTT
once | NA | TRBJ1-5 | TRBV6-6 | CASSYDGQPNQPQHF | TGTGCCAGCAGTTACGACGGACAGCCTAATCAGCCCCAGCATTTT